This T cell receptor beta chain was recovered during a study of blood T cells in healthy people across ages. The CDR3 extends over 14 amino acids. Trimming pared 5 bases from V and 4 bases from J, leaving 12 bases between. Germline V gives CDR1 SGHAT, CDR2 FQNNGV. Together with a sample-barcoded 5' primer, a J-beta primer mix was included in a second PCR lasting roughly 6 to 12 cycles. A template-switch adaptor containing 12 random nucleotides labeled each cDNA molecule. TCRdb itself ran the 5' RACE reads through MiXCR, one entry per CDR3 protein. This sample has about 1.6 million distinct CDR3 sequences, with 34% found just once. This clonotype was counted only a few times.

The TCR originated in a woman under 40 in good health. This chain joins TRBV11-2 and TRBJ2-1; TRBD1 might be the D (5 bases). The sequenced sample consisted of blood. DNA of the CDR3: TGTGCCAGCAGCCAAGGGGTCCTGTACAATGAGCAGTTCTTC. Its protein product is CASSQGVLYNEQFF.